Following are 12 T cell receptor beta chains from one sample sequenced in a study of CXCR3-negative and CXCR3-positive naive CD8 T cells. Through 5' RACE with UMI labels, the TRB cDNA libraries were prepared. TCRdb re-called the 5' RACE reads and gives one entry per CDR3 protein, without DNA. The sample's table shows under 75,000 distinct CDR3 sequences. Sequenced input: naive CXCR3- CD8+ T cells from blood. Described subset: CD45RO-CCR7+CD27+CD95- naive CD8+ T cells lacking CXCR3 (TNR3-). These TCRs come from a human donor in good health. Some clones in this sample may be carry-over from other donors' samples.

V and J are TRBV28 and TRBJ2-5; TCRdb's D call of TRBD2 is untestable without DNA. The CDR3 runs to 16 residues. Germline V gene sequence: CDR1 MDHEN, CDR2 SYDVKM. This CDR3 is CATKRERGEYFETQYF.

The chain uses TRBV6-6 and TRBJ2-2. The CDR3 is 13 residues long. The germline CDR1 and CDR2 sequences are MNHNY and SVGAGI (reference sequence). The CDR3 sequence is CASSSIGTGELFF.

This clonotype shows up as medium-sized by frequency. The chain has TRBV7-6 and TRBJ2-2; TCRdb selects TRBD1, and the lack of DNA leaves this call unchecked. This CDR3 region has 23 residues. CDR1 and CDR2 (germline): SGHVS, FNYEAQ. This chain's CDR3 is CASSLIPPRDRGVVGLVTGELFF. The full variable domain, in which reference TRBV7-6 and TRBJ2-2 provide the parts outside the CDR3, is GAGVSQSPRYKVTKRGQDVALRCDPISGHVSLYWYRQALGQGPEFLTYFNYEAQQDKSGLPNDRFSAERPEGSISTLTIQRTEQRDSAMYRCASSLIPPRDRGVVGLVTGELFFGEGSRLTVL.

The J gene is TRBJ2-1, the V gene TRBV28; the D gene TCRdb calls, TRBD1, cannot be checked with no DNA. The CDR3 totals 15 residues. Germline assignment: CDR1 MDHEN and CDR2 SYDVKM. CDR3 residues: CASTNRWTEYNEQFF.

V and J are TRBV6-5 and TRBJ1-1. The CDR3 totals 11 residues. CDR1 is MNHEY, CDR2 SVGAGI, per germline. CDR3 amino acids: CASSPGLGAFF.

The chain recombines TRBV20-1 with TRBJ1-5; TCRdb's D call, TRBD1, is unchecked because there is no DNA. Per the germline V gene, CDR1 is DFQATT and CDR2 is SNEGSKA (reference sequence). CDR3 length: 15 amino acids. CDR3 amino acids: CSAASGANSNQPQHF.

The chain employs TRBV12-3 or TRBV12-4 and TRBJ1-1; TCRdb indicates TRBD1, and absent DNA this call remains unverified. The CDR3 has 16 residues. This CDR3 is CASSGTGWKRGTEALF.

This rearrangement joins TRBV28 to TRBJ2-1; TCRdb's assignment of TRBD2 cannot be checked, as there is no DNA. Germline V gives CDR1 MDHEN, CDR2 SYDVKM. The CDR3 consists of 11 residues. This CDR3 is CASQRSNEQFF.

The gene calls are TRBV3-1 and TRBJ2-7; TCRdb outputs TRBD1, but without DNA this stays unchecked. The CDR3 contains 17 residues. Germline assignment: CDR1 LGHDT and CDR2 YNNKEL (reference sequence). The CDR3 spells CASSPGTGPPPSYEQYF.

This chain links TRBV3-1 with TRBJ2-7; TCRdb calls TRBD2, which cannot be checked without DNA. The germline V gene has CDR1 LGHDT and CDR2 YNNKEL (reference sequence). The CDR3 consists of 15 residues. The CDR3 loop is CASSQTSGATYEQYF.

The chain employs TRBV20-1 and TRBJ2-7; the D call of TRBD2 rests on TCRdb alone, since no DNA is present to check it. The CDR3 runs 17 residues. Per germline, CDR1 DFQATT and CDR2 SNEGSKA (reference sequence). CDR3 loop: CSARGTSGGPASYEQYF.

The chain carries TRBV12-3 or TRBV12-4 and TRBJ2-1; TCRdb returns TRBD2, unconfirmable since there is no DNA. The CDR3 extends over 12 amino acids. The CDR3 spells CASSFGGDEQFF.